Listed here are 19 T cell receptor beta chains from one sample, sequenced in a study of cytomegalovirus exposure and HLA in healthy donors. It was with 60 Vbeta and 13 Jbeta primers that the PCR ran. TCRdb's copy holds only in-frame clones and misses some; the assay was immunoSEQ multiplex PCR. The data contain under 250,000 clones, 81% of them singletons. The sequenced sample consisted of PBMCs. Every receptor here comes from a woman aged 55-70 years in good health and CMV-seropositive.

J is TRBJ2-2 and V is TRBV27; D might be TRBD1 (6 bases). Germline-derived CDR1 and CDR2 are MNHEY and SMNVEV (reference sequence). V lost 6 bases and J 6 bases, leaving 14 bases between the germline ends. The CDR3 length is 14 residues. The CDR3 DNA sequence: TGTGCCAGCAGGCAACAGGGTTCGGCCGGGGAGCTGTTTTTT. Translated, it gives CASRQQGSAGELFF.

In its sample, this clone was seen a few times. V and J are TRBV2 and TRBJ1-2; D might be TRBD1 (6 bases). There are 13 residues in the CDR3. The V gene's germline CDR1 is SNHLY and CDR2 FYNNEI. With 7 bases removed from V and 2 bases from J, the gap between germline ends came to 11 bases. CDR3: CASIPQGNYGYTF. The CDR3, as DNA: TGTGCCAGCATCCCACAGGGCAACTATGGCTACACCTTC. The full variable domain, with the rest looked up from reference TRBV2 and TRBJ1-2, is EPEVTQTPSHQVTQMGQEVILRCVPISNHLYFYWYRQILGQKVEFLVSFYNNEISEKSEIFDDQFSVERPDGSNFTLKIRSTKLEDSAMYFCASIPQGNYGYTFGSGTRLTVV.

This clone was seen once. The chain carries TRBV18 and TRBJ1-2, with 7 bases identical to TRBD1. The CDR3 covers 13 residues. The ends lost 3 bases at V and 6 bases at J; junction bases unmatched: 4. Germline-derived CDR1 and CDR2 are KGHSH and LQKENI. In DNA, the CDR3 is TGTGCCAGCTCACCGCGACAGGGTGATGGCTACACCTTC. This sequence encodes CASSPRQGDGYTF.

The chain uses TRBV7-2 and TRBJ1-2; D unresolved. Trimming removed 4 bases from V and 2 bases from J, with 14 bases in between. There are 15 residues in the CDR3. Germline-derived CDR1 and CDR2 are SGHTA and FQGNSA. The DNA for the CDR3 is TGTGCCAGCAGCTCCGTCCTTCTGAGGAACTATGGCTACACCTTC. This codes for CASSSVLLRNYGYTF. The complete variable domain, with remaining parts taken from reference TRBV7-2 and TRBJ1-2, reads GAGVSQSPSNKVTEKGKDVELRCDPISGHTALYWYRQSLGQGLEFLIYFQGNSAPDKSGLPSDRFSAERTGGSVSTLTIQRTQQEDSAVYLCASSSVLLRNYGYTFGSGTRLTVV.

Concerning this clone itself: At one boundary the junction diverges from the germline segment, which might be a read error. V gene TRBV7-9 combines with J gene TRBJ1-2; D is possibly TRBD1 (5 bases). The CDR3 contains 12 residues. Germline V gives CDR1 SEHNR, CDR2 FQNEAQ (reference sequence). The CDR3 here is CSSSRDFPGYTF. DNA for the CDR3: TGTTCCAGCAGCCGGGACTTCCCAGGCTACACCTTC.

This clone was found once. The chain carries TRBV29-1 and TRBJ2-7; a possible D gene is TRBD2 (5 bases). The V gene's germline CDR1 is SQVTM and CDR2 ANQGSEA. The V end lost 1 base, the J end lost 4 bases, and 11 bases lay between the germline ends. CDR3 size: 13 residues. This chain's CDR3 is CSVEVGNGYEQYF. The DNA for the CDR3 is TGCAGCGTTGAAGTCGGGAACGGTTACGAGCAGTACTTC.

V gene TRBV5-1 combines with J gene TRBJ1-1; 7 bases agree with TRBD1. The germline gives CDR1 SGHRS, CDR2 YFSETQ. V lost 0 bases to trimming and J lost 4 bases; unmatched junction nucleotides: 9. The CDR3 is made up of 16 amino acids. CDR3 region: CASSLGAGGRGTEAFF. Here the CDR3 DNA reads TGCGCCAGCAGCTTGGGGGCAGGGGGAAGAGGCACTGAAGCTTTCTTT.

This chain links TRBV9 with TRBJ1-5, with TRBD1 identical over 9 bases. V was pared by 3 bases and J by 2 bases, with 3 bases of the junction left unmatched. The V gene's germline CDR1 is SGDLS and CDR2 YYNGEE. CDR3 length: 15 amino acids. The CDR3 loop reads CASSAGTGRNQPQHF. The CDR3 bases are TGTGCCAGCAGCGCCGGGACAGGGCGCAATCAGCCCCAGCATTTT.

The chain joins TRBV4-2 to TRBJ2-2; D possibly corresponds to TRBD1 (5 bases). The ends were cut back, 1 base at V and 11 bases at J, with 8 bases in the middle. The CDR3 runs to 12 residues. Germline CDR1 LGHNA, CDR2 YNFKEQ. DNA of the CDR3: TGTGCCAGCAGCCAAGTAGACAGAGAGCTGTTTTTT. Residues: CASSQVDRELFF.

This clone came up once. V and J are TRBV2 and TRBJ2-7; 9 bases match TRBD2. V shed 5 bases, J shed 2 bases, and the junction held 19 bases outside the gene matches. From germline, CDR1 is SNHLY and CDR2 FYNNEI. The CDR3 extends over 19 amino acids. CDR3 sequence (DNA): TGTGCCAGCAGTCGGGCGATTAGTAGCGGGAGCAAAGCCCCCTACGAGCAGTACTTC. Encoded protein: CASSRAISSGSKAPYEQYF.

A single count supports this clone. The chain combines TRBV7-3 with TRBJ2-1; tentatively, D is TRBD2 (6 bases). This CDR3 comprises 15 residues. Trimming took 5 bases from V and 4 from J, leaving 15 bases between them. Germline-derived CDR1 and CDR2 are SGHTA and FQGTGA. CDR3 in DNA: TGTGCCAGCAGCCCCGGGAGCCTCGCTTACAATGAGCAGTTCTTC. It is translated as CASSPGSLAYNEQFF.

The chain has TRBV9 and TRBJ2-3; D not resolved. The CDR3 totals 12 residues. Between the trimmed V and J ends, which lost 4 bases and 4 bases, there was a span of 7 bases. CDR1 SGDLS and CDR2 YYNGEE come from the germline V gene. In DNA, the CDR3 is TGTGCCAGCAGCCAAAACTCAGATACGCAGTATTTT. Amino acid sequence: CASSQNSDTQYF. The variable domain in full, with the rest retrieved from reference TRBV9 and TRBJ2-3, is DSGVTQTPKHLITATGQRVTLRCSPRSGDLSVYWYQQSLDQGLQFLIQYYNGEERAKGNILERFSAQQFPDLHSELNLSSLELGDSALYFCASSQNSDTQYFGPGTRLTVL.

This chain uses TRBV5-1 with TRBJ2-7; 14 bases map to TRBD2. Germline CDR1 and CDR2: SGHRS and YFSETQ. The V and J ends lost 4 bases and 3 bases, in that order; junction bases with no gene match: 3. This CDR3 is built from 15 residues. The CDR3 sequence: CASSAGTSGSYEQYF. The CDR3 region has the DNA TGCGCCAGCAGCGCCGGGACTAGCGGGAGCTACGAGCAGTACTTC.

The chain combines TRBV7-2 with TRBJ2-1; 8 nucleotides line up with TRBD2. The CDR3 consists of 17 residues. The V gene's germline CDR1 is SGHTA and CDR2 FQGNSA. With 0 bases clipped from V and 2 bases from J, the junction kept 6 bases outside the gene matches. This chain's CDR3 is CASSLAGGAAAYNEQFF. CDR3 DNA: TGTGCCAGCAGCTTAGCCGGGGGGGCCGCCGCCTACAATGAGCAGTTCTTC. The full variable domain, completed using reference TRBV7-2 and TRBJ2-1, is GAGVSQSPSNKVTEKGKDVELRCDPISGHTALYWYRQSLGQGLEFLIYFQGNSAPDKSGLPSDRFSAERTGGSVSTLTIQRTQQEDSAVYLCASSLAGGAAAYNEQFFGPGTRLTVL.

This clone was picked up one time. The rearrangement uses TRBV7-9 and TRBJ2-2; 7 bases are shared with TRBD1. CDR1 is SEHNR, CDR2 FQNEAQ, per germline (reference sequence). The CDR3 is 15 residues long. The CDR3 DNA reads TGTGTCAACAGCCAAAGGGACAGAAACACCGGGGAGCTGTTTTTT. It yields the protein CVNSQRDRNTGELFF.

This clone has a handful of counts. The chain carries TRBV5-4 and TRBJ1-4; D possibly corresponds to TRBD1 (5 bases). Trimming removed 3 bases from V and 7 bases from J, with 16 bases in between. This CDR3 contains 15 residues. Germline V gene lookup returns CDR1 SGHNT and CDR2 YYREEE (reference sequence). DNA of the CDR3: TGTGCCAGCAGCTCTCAGGGCTTCGGTCTTGAAAAACTGTTTTTT. Translated, it gives CASSSQGFGLEKLFF.

This chain uses TRBV18 with TRBJ2-1; 9 nucleotides agree with TRBD2. Germline V gene sequence: CDR1 KGHSH, CDR2 LQKENI. This CDR3 spans 15 amino acids. Trimming removed 3 bases from V and 4 bases from J; junction bases left unmatched: 4. CDR3 protein: CASSPLAGTYNEQFF. In DNA, the CDR3 is TGTGCCAGCTCACCCCTAGCGGGAACTTACAATGAGCAGTTCTTC.

CDR3 loop: CASSLSLSYEQYF. The CDR3 nucleotides read TGTGCCAGCAGCCTCTCCCTCTCCTACGAGCAGTACTTC. The genes are TRBV13 and TRBJ2-7; D unclear. The germline gives CDR1 PRHDT, CDR2 FYEKMQ (reference sequence). Trimming pared 5 bases from V and 0 bases from J, leaving 8 bases between. The CDR3 contains 13 residues.

This chain links TRBV28 with TRBJ1-4; 10 bases align to TRBD1. This CDR3 contains 15 residues. The J segment lost 8 bases and the V segment lost 5 bases, leaving 8 bases of the junction unmatched. Germline-derived CDR1 and CDR2 are MDHEN and SYDVKM. CDR3: CASSPSTGGREKLFF. In DNA form, the CDR3 reads TGTGCCAGCAGTCCCTCGACAGGGGGCCGGGAAAAACTGTTTTTT.